This TCR beta chain was documented in a study of CD8 T cells in ankylosing spondylitis (dated by TCRdb to the late 2010s). With regard to the full study: T cell receptor beta repertoires were profiled in healthy donors and ankylosing spondylitis patients so that disease-linked TCR variants could be found. In total, the full study cohort was made up of some 110 healthy donors and 25 to 30 ankylosing spondylitis patients. Samples of peripheral blood were taken, and for ankylosing spondylitis patients, synovial fluid was collected as well.

Sequencing took place on an Illumina HiSeq 2500. TCR beta libraries were prepared by quantitative 5'-RACE with molecular barcodes. As for the original processing: Disease-linked TCR variants were identified with a new computational method built on a probabilistic model of VDJ rearrangement. Using fastp at Q25 and MiXCR, TCRdb reprocessed the public reads and kept productive beta chains. Under each unique CDR3 protein, matching rows form one entry showing the most common genes and DNA. Here the V and J calls rest on TCRdb's processing, not on the authors' analysis. In all, the sample holds some 150,000 distinct CDR3 sequences, and around 42% of those were seen once. Roughly 15% of the sample rests with the top ten. In the case of this clonotype: Its antigen is currently not known. The input lacks base qualities; no much larger clone sits a single base away.

Synovial fluid samples were matched to blood samples from the same ankylosing spondylitis patients. Reading the germline V gene gives CDR1 SNHLY and CDR2 FYNNEI. Taken from cysteine to phenylalanine, the CDR3 has 18 residues. Only the CDR3 portion is preserved as DNA: 54 bases, with reading frame beginning at the first base. Trimming accounts for 0 bases at V and 7 bases at J, while the number of junction bases matched to no gene is 14. General findings and caveats noted by the study authors: The disease-linked clones had a CD8+ phenotype and were found at relatively low frequencies in peripheral blood. Some of the motif variants had been reported before in the synovial fluid and blood of reactive arthritis patients, a finding that suggests common disease-initiation mechanisms. Blood from ankylosing spondylitis patients appeared to be characterized by a TCR beta motif made up of under ten highly homologous amino acid variants. The disease-linked clones were reported to be significantly enriched in matched synovial fluid samples from ankylosing spondylitis patients.

The receptor was isolated from a male donor with ankylosing spondylitis. The sequencing sample was made of synovial fluid, either unsorted or a sorted T cell fraction (not recorded which). Recombination linked TRBV2 to TRBJ2-2; 7 central bases correspond to TRBD1. The sequenced DNA is TGTGCCAGCAGTGAAGCCTTCCCGGGACAGCAACGAGGCGGGGAGCTGTTTTTT. Translated, it reads CASSEAFPGQQRGGELFF.